The source of this T cell receptor beta chain is a study of blood T cell repertoires in COVID-19. Study-wide context: Acute and convalescent COVID-19 specimens originated in the United States, Italy and Spain. PBMCs, B-cell-depleted T cells, or T cells were the source of the cDNA or gDNA that made up the material.

Methods used by the authors: Researchers report that nucleated cell counts were estimated from reference gene primer amplification. Sequenced by immunoSEQ multiplex PCR; TCRdb stores in-frame clones only, minus some. V and J calls and clone size are those listed in that table; D and trimming were worked out from the DNA. The profile shows 120,000 or so clones, approximately 92% of them singletons. CDR1 MNHEY and CDR2 SMNVEV come from the germline V gene (reference sequence). After removal of 3 bases from V and 2 bases from J, the junction contained 10 bases not matched to a gene. CDR3 length: 18 amino acids.

The clonotype originates from a man between 65 and 85 years old with active or convalescent COVID-19. The sequencing input was peripheral blood. The chain recombines TRBV27 with TRBJ2-2, with 9 bases fitting TRBD2. In DNA form, the CDR3 reads TGTGCCAGCAGTTTTGCGGGAGGGCCAAGAAGAAACACCGGGGAGCTGTTTTTT. Its translation is CASSFAGGPRRNTGELFF.